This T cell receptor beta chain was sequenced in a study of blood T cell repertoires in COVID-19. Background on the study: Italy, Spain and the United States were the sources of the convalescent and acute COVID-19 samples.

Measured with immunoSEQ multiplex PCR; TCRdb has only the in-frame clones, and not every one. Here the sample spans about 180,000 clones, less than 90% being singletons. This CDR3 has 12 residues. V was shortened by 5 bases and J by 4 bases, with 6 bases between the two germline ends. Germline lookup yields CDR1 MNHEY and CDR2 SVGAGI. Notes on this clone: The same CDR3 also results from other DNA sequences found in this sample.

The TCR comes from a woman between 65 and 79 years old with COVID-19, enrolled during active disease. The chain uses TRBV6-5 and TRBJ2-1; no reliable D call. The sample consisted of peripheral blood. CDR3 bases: TGTGCCAGCAGTCCCAGTTACAATGAGCAGTTCTTC. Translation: CASSPSYNEQFF.